This T cell receptor beta chain was recovered during a study of metastatic and nonmetastatic thyroid tumors. Turning to the study itself: Repertoires of blood and of tissue (tumor or nodule) from malignant and benign thyroid patients were compared. Study-wide results and limits: A significant increase in TCR beta diversity was reportedly seen in malignant thyroid tumors relative to benign nodules, in blood and tumor.

Patients underwent thyroid surgery, and none had received any treatment before it. This clone has ten or more counts. The antigen is unknown. V dropped 0 bases and J dropped 3; count of bases not matched to a gene: 4. The CDR3 has 17 residues. CDR1 is SGDLS, CDR2 YYNGEE, per germline. Per the authors' pipeline: Built for papillary thyroid cancer, a distant-metastasis classifier drew on CDR3 differences across clinicopathological groups. TCRdb reprocessed the PCR reads using MiXCR. In this record, the V and J calls reflect TCRdb's handling and not the investigators' own analysis. The table has around 89,000 clones, 15% seen once.

The V gene is TRBV9, the J gene TRBJ2-2; TRBD1 aligns across 11 bases. This clonotype originated in a female donor with papillary thyroid cancer or a benign thyroid nodule (not recorded which). Some clones in this sample may be carry-over from other donors' samples. The sequencing sample was made of blood. CDR3 amino acids: CASSVAGQGVYTGELFF. The CDR3 DNA reads TGTGCCAGCAGCGTAGCGGGACAGGGGGTATACACCGGGGAGCTGTTTTTT.